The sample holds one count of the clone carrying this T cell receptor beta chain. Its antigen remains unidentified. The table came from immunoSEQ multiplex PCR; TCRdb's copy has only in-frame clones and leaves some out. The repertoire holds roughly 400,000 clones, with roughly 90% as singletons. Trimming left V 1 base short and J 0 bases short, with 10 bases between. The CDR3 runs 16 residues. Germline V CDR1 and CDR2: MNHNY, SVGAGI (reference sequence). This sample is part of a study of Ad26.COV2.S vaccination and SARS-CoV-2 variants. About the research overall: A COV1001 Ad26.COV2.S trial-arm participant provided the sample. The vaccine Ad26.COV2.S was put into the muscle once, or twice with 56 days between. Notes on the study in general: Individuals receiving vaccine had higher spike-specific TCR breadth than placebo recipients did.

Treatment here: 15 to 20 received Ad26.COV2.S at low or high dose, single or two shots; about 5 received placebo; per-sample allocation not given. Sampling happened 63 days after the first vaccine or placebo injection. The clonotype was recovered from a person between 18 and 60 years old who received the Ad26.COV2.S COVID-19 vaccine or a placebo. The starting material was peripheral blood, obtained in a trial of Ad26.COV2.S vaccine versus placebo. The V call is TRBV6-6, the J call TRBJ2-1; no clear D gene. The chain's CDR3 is CASSYYPDSSYNEQFF. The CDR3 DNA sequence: TGTGCCAGCAGTTACTATCCAGATAGCTCCTACAATGAGCAGTTCTTC.